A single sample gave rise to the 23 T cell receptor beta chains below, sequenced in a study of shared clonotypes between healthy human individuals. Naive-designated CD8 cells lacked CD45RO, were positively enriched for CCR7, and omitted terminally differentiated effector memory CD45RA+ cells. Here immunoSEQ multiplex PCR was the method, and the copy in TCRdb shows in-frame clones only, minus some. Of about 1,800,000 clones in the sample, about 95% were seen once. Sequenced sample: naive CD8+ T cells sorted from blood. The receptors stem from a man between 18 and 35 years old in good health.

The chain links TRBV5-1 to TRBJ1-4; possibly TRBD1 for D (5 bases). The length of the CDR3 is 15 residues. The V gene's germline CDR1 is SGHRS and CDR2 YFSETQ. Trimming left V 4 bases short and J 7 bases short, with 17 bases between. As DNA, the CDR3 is TGCGCCAGCAGCACGGACCAGGGTGTTAGTGAAAAACTGTTTTTT. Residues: CASSTDQGVSEKLFF.

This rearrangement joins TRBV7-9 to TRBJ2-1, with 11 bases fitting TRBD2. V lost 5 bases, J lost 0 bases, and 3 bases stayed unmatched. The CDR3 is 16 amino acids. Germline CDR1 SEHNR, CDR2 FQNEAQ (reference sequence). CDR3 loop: CASSTSGGSSYNEQFF. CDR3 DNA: TGTGCCAGCAGCACTAGCGGGGGCAGCTCCTACAATGAGCAGTTCTTC.

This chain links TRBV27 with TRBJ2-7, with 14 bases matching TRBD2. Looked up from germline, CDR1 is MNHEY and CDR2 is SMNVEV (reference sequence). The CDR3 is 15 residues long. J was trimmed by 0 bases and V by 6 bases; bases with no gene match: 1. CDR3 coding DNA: TGTGCCAGCAGAGGACTAGCGGGGGGCTCCTACGAGCAGTACTTC. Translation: CASRGLAGGSYEQYF.

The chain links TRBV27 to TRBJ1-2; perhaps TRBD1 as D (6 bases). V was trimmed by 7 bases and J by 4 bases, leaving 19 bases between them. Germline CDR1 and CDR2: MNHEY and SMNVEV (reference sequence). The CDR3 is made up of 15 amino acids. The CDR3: CASTTLQTGIYGYTF. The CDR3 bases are TGTGCCAGCACCACCCTCCAAACAGGGATCTATGGCTACACCTTC.

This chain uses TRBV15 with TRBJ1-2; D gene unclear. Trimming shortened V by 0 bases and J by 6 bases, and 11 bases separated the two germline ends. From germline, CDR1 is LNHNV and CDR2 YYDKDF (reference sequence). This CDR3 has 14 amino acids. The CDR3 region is CATSRDYPADGYTF. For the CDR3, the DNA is TGTGCCACCAGCAGAGATTATCCGGCGGATGGCTACACCTTC.

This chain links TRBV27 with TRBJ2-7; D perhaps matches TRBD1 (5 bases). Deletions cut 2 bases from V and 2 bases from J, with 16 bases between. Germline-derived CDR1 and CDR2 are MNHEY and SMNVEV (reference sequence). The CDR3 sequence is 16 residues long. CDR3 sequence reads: CASSLEATEPPYEQYF. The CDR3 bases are TGTGCCAGCAGTTTAGAAGCGACAGAGCCCCCCTACGAGCAGTACTTC.

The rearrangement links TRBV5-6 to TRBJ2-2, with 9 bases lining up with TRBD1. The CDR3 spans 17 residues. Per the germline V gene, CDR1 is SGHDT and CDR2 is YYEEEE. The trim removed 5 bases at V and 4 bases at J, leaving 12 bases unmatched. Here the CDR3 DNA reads TGTGCCAGCAGAGTTGGCGAGGGACAGGGTATCACCGGGGAGCTGTTTTTT. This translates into CASRVGEGQGITGELFF.

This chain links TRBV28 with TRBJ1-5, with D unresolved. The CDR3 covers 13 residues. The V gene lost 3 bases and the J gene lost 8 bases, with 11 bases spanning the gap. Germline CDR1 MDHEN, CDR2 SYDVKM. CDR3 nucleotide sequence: TGTGCCAGCAGTTTTGAGGGCGAAGAGCCCCAGCATTTT. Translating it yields CASSFEGEEPQHF.

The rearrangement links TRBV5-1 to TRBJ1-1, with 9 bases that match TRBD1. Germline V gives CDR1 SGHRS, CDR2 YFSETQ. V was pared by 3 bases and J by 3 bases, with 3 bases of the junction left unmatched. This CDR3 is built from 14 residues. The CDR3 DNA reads TGCGCCAGCAGCTCACAGGGGGCGGACACTGAAGCTTTCTTT. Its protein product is CASSSQGADTEAFF. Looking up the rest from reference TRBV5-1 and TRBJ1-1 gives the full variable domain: KAGVTQTPRYLIKTRGQQVTLSCSPISGHRSVSWYQQTPGQGLQFLFEYFSETQRNKGNFPGRFSGRQFSNSRSEMNVSTLELGDSALYLCASSSQGADTEAFFGQGTRLTVV.

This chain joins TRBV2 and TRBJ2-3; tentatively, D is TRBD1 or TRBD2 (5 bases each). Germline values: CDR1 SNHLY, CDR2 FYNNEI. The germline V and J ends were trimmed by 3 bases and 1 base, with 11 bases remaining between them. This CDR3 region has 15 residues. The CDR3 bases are TGTGCCAGCAGTGAGGGACCTCTTGGCACAGATACGCAGTATTTT. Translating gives CASSEGPLGTDTQYF.

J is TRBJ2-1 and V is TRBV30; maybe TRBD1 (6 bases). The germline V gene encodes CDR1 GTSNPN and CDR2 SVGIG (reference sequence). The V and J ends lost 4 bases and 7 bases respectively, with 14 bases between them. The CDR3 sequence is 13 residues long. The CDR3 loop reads CAWNHMGANEQFF. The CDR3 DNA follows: TGTGCCTGGAACCACATGGGGGCGAATGAGCAGTTCTTC.

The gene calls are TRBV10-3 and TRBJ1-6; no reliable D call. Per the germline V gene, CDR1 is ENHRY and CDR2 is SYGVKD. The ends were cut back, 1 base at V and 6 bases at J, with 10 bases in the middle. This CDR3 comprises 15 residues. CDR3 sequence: CAISEWDNINSPLHF. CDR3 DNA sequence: TGTGCCATCAGTGAGTGGGATAATATTAATTCACCCCTCCACTTT.

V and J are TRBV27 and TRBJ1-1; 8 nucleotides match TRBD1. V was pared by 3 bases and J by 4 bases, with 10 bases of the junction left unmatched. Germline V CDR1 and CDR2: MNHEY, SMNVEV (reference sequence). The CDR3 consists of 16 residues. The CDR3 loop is CASSLWSGGRITEAFF. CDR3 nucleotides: TGTGCCAGCAGTTTGTGGTCAGGGGGCAGGATCACTGAAGCTTTCTTT.

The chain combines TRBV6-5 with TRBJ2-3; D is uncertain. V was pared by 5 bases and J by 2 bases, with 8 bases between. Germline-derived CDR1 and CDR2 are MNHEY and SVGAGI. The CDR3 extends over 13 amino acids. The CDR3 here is CASSDDYTDTQYF. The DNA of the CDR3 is TGTGCCAGCAGTGACGATTACACAGATACGCAGTATTTT.

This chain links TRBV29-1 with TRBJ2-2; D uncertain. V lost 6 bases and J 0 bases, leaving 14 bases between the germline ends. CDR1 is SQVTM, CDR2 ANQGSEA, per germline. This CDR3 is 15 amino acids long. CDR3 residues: CSVDDGYSNTGELFF. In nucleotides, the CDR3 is TGCAGCGTCGACGACGGCTACTCGAACACCGGGGAGCTGTTTTTT.

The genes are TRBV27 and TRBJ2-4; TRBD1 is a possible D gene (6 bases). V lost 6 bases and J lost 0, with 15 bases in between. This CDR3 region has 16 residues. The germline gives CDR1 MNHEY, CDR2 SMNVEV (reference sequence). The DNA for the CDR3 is TGTGCCAGCAGGTCGACCACAGGGACAGCCAAAAACATTCAGTACTTC. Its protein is CASRSTTGTAKNIQYF.

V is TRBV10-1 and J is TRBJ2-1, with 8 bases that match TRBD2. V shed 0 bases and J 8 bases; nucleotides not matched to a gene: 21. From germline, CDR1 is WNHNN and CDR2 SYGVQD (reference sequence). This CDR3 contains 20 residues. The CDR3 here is CASSESEGPGTSDFYDEQFF. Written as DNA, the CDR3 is TGCGCCAGCAGTGAGTCGGAAGGACCCGGGACTAGTGATTTTTACGATGAGCAGTTCTTC.

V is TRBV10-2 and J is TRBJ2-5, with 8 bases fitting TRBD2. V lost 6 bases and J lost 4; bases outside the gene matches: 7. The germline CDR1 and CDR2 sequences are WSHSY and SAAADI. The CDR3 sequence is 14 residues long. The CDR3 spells CASSGLAGLETQYF. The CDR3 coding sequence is TGCGCCAGCAGCGGGTTAGCGGGGTTAGAGACCCAGTACTTC.

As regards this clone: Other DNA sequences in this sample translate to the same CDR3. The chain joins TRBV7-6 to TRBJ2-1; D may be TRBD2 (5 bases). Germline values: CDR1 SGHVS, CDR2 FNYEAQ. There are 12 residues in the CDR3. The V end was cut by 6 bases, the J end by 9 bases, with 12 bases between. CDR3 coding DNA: TGTGCCAGCAGTTTCAGCGGTGGTGAGCAGTTCTTC. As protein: CASSFSGGEQFF. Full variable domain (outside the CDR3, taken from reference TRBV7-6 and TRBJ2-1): GAGVSQSPRYKVTKRGQDVALRCDPISGHVSLYWYRQALGQGPEFLTYFNYEAQQDKSGLPNDRFSAERPEGSISTLTIQRTEQRDSAMYRCASSFSGGEQFFGPGTRLTVL.

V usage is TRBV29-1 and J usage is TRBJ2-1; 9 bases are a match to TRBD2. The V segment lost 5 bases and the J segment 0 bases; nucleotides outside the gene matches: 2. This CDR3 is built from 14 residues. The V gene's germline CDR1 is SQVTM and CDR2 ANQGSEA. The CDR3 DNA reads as TGCAGCGTTCTAGCGGGGATCTCCTACAATGAGCAGTTCTTC. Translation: CSVLAGISYNEQFF.

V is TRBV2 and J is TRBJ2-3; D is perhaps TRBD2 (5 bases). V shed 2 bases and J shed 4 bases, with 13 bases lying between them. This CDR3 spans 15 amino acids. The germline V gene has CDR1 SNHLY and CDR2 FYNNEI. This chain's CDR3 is CASSEWIGVPDTQYF. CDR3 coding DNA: TGTGCCAGCAGTGAATGGATCGGGGTCCCAGATACGCAGTATTTT.

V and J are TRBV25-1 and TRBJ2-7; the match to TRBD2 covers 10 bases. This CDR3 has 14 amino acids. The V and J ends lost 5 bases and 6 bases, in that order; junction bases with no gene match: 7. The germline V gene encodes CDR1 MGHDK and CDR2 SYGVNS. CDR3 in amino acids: CASSLSGGAGEQYF. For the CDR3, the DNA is TGTGCCAGCAGTTTAAGCGGGGGGGCAGGCGAGCAGTACTTC.

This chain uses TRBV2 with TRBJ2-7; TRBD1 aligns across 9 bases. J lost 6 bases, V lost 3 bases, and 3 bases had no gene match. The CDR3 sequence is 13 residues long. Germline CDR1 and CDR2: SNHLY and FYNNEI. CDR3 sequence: CASSEGDRVEQYF. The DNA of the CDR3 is TGTGCCAGCAGTGAGGGGGACAGGGTCGAGCAGTACTTC.